A selection of T cell receptor beta chains follows, all from one sample in a study of cytomegalovirus exposure and HLA in healthy donors. Libraries were prepared by immunoSEQ multiplex PCR; TCRdb keeps only in-frame clonotypes and omits some of them. Counted here are about 57,000 clones, about 80% occurring once; the ten biggest clones make up roughly 4.5%. Sequenced: PBMCs. These receptors were obtained from a man aged 30-40 years in good health and CMV-seronegative. The CDR3 runs from the conserved cysteine through the conserved F or W. A D gene is named only where the DNA matches it firmly. Clone size, where shown, is once, few, many, or a class for clones that have expanded.

D gene: .
V gene: TRBV7-2
CDR3 length: 14
J gene: TRBJ2-7
clone size: .
CDR3 protein: CASSLGGGIYEQYF
CDR3 DNA: TGTGCCAGCAGCTTAGGAGGAGGTATCTACGAGCAGTACTTC

D gene: .
V gene: TRBV7-9
CDR3 length: 16
J gene: TRBJ1-5
clone size: .
CDR3 protein: CASSLAGSGSNQPQHF
CDR3 DNA: TGTGCCAGCAGCTTAGCCGGGTCAGGGTCCAATCAGCCCCAGCATTTT

D gene: .
V gene: TRBV9
CDR3 length: 16
J gene: TRBJ2-3
clone size: .
CDR3 protein: CASSAFSGSSTDTQYF
CDR3 DNA: TGTGCCAGCAGCGCCTTTAGCGGTTCTAGCACAGATACGCAGTATTTT

D gene: .
V gene: TRBV5-6
CDR3 length: 16
J gene: TRBJ2-5
clone size: .
CDR3 protein: CASSSSLAGWDETQYF
CDR3 DNA: TGTGCCAGCAGCTCCTCTTTGGCAGGGTGGGATGAGACCCAGTACTTC

D gene: TRBD2
V gene: TRBV5-1
CDR3 length: 16
J gene: TRBJ2-5
clone size: once
CDR3 protein: CASSRRLAERRETQYF
CDR3 DNA: TGCGCCAGCAGCCGAAGACTAGCGGAAAGGCGGGAGACCCAGTACTTC

D gene: TRBD1
V gene: TRBV27
CDR3 length: 15
J gene: TRBJ2-7
clone size: .
CDR3 protein: CASSRSGQEDYEQYF
CDR3 DNA: TGTGCCAGCAGTCGATCGGGACAGGAGGACTACGAGCAGTACTTC

D gene: .
V gene: TRBV18
CDR3 length: 12
J gene: TRBJ2-5
clone size: .
CDR3 protein: CASSLVVETQYF
CDR3 DNA: TGTGCCAGCTCACTAGTCGTGGAGACCCAGTACTTC

D gene: TRBD1
V gene: TRBV29-1
CDR3 length: 16
J gene: TRBJ2-7
clone size: .
CDR3 protein: CSVEDRGTGRPYEQYF
CDR3 DNA: TGCAGCGTTGAAGATCGGGGGACAGGGAGGCCCTACGAGCAGTACTTC

D gene: TRBD1
V gene: TRBV7-9
CDR3 length: 16
J gene: TRBJ1-5
clone size: .
CDR3 protein: CASSFTGTDSNQPQHF
CDR3 DNA: TGTGCCAGCAGCTTCACTGGGACAGATAGCAATCAGCCCCAGCATTTT

D gene: .
V gene: TRBV5-1
CDR3 length: 15
J gene: TRBJ2-1
clone size: few
CDR3 protein: CASSPGGAQYNEQFF
CDR3 DNA: TGCGCCAGCAGTCCTGGCGGGGCCCAGTACAATGAGCAGTTCTTC

D gene: .
V gene: TRBV7-2
CDR3 length: 13
J gene: TRBJ1-2
clone size: .
CDR3 protein: CASSVDRAYGYTF
CDR3 DNA: TGTGCCAGCAGCGTAGACAGAGCCTATGGCTACACCTTC

D gene: .
V gene: TRBV7-2
CDR3 length: 16
J gene: TRBJ1-1
clone size: .
CDR3 protein: CASSLVPGVGRTEAFF
CDR3 DNA: TGTGCCAGCAGCTTAGTTCCGGGGGTGGGACGCACTGAAGCTTTCTTT

D gene: .
V gene: TRBV11-3
CDR3 length: 15
J gene: TRBJ2-1
clone size: .
CDR3 protein: CASSPRRGPSGEQFF
CDR3 DNA: TGTGCCAGCAGCCCCAGGCGGGGGCCCTCTGGAGAGCAGTTCTTC

D gene: .
V gene: TRBV4-1
CDR3 length: 16
J gene: TRBJ2-7
clone size: .
CDR3 protein: CASSLLLTVFTYEQYF
CDR3 DNA: TGCGCCAGCAGCCTCCTCCTGACAGTCTTTACCTACGAGCAGTACTTC

D gene: TRBD2
V gene: TRBV6-5
CDR3 length: 16
J gene: TRBJ2-7
clone size: .
CDR3 protein: CASSYVGTSGPYEQYF
CDR3 DNA: TGTGCCAGCAGTTACGTAGGGACTAGCGGTCCGTACGAGCAGTACTTC

D gene: TRBD1
V gene: TRBV18
CDR3 length: 13
J gene: TRBJ2-7
clone size: .
CDR3 protein: CASSPGQDYEQYF
CDR3 DNA: TGTGCCAGCTCACCGGGACAGGACTACGAGCAGTACTTC

D gene: .
V gene: TRBV9
CDR3 length: 14
J gene: TRBJ2-7
clone size: .
CDR3 protein: CASSVRGQSYEQYF
CDR3 DNA: TGTGCCAGCAGCGTACGAGGGCAGTCCTACGAGCAGTACTTC

D gene: .
V gene: TRBV4-3
CDR3 length: 15
J gene: TRBJ1-5
clone size: .
CDR3 protein: CASSQGDSGNQPQHF
CDR3 DNA: TGCGCCAGCAGCCAAGGAGACAGTGGCAATCAGCCCCAGCATTTT

D gene: .
V gene: TRBV6-1
CDR3 length: 13
J gene: TRBJ2-5
clone size: .
CDR3 protein: CASSATPSGTQYF
CDR3 DNA: TGTGCCAGCAGTGCCACACCGTCGGGGACCCAGTACTTC

D gene: TRBD2
V gene: TRBV5-6
CDR3 length: 16
J gene: TRBJ2-3
clone size: .
CDR3 protein: CASSLGLAGGADTQYF
CDR3 DNA: TGTGCCAGCAGCTTAGGATTAGCGGGGGGGGCAGATACGCAGTATTTT

D gene: TRBD2
V gene: TRBV5-4
CDR3 length: 15
J gene: TRBJ2-1
clone size: .
CDR3 protein: CASSFVAGDNNEQFF
CDR3 DNA: TGTGCCAGCAGCTTTGTGGCGGGAGATAACAATGAGCAGTTCTTC

D gene: TRBD1
V gene: TRBV16
CDR3 length: 15
J gene: TRBJ1-5
clone size: few
CDR3 protein: CASSQTGGGNQPQHF
CDR3 DNA: TGTGCCAGCAGCCAAACAGGGGGGGGCAATCAGCCCCAGCATTTT

D gene: TRBD1
V gene: TRBV6-5
CDR3 length: 14
J gene: TRBJ1-1
clone size: .
CDR3 protein: CASNGGDRGSEAFF
CDR3 DNA: TGTGCCAGCAACGGCGGTGACAGGGGGTCTGAAGCTTTCTTT

D gene: TRBD2
V gene: TRBV19
CDR3 length: 15
J gene: TRBJ2-2
clone size: .
CDR3 protein: CASSISGSGVGELFF
CDR3 DNA: TGTGCCAGTAGTATCAGCGGGAGTGGGGTCGGGGAGCTGTTTTTT